This T cell receptor beta chain stems from a study of blood T cells in healthy people across ages. With a J-beta primer mix and a sample-barcoded 5' primer, a second PCR ran about 7 to 11 cycles. Every sample produced at least 2.5 million CDR3-containing paired-end reads. Each CDR3 protein gets one entry after TCRdb re-called the 5' RACE reads with MiXCR. The table has roughly 1,300,000 distinct CDR3 sequences, around 59% seen once. Researchers collected about 10 milliliters of peripheral blood from every single donor. The receptor comes from a man in his late teens or twenties in good health. Sequencing input: blood.

The CDR3 sequence: CSARDTLTSFYNEQFF. In DNA, the CDR3 is TGCAGTGCTAGAGATACCCTGACTAGCTTCTACAATGAGCAGTTCTTC. The J gene is TRBJ2-1, the V gene TRBV20-1; 7 nucleotides align to TRBD2. Trimming at V came to 0 bases and at J to 3 bases, leaving 8 bases not matched to a gene. Germline loops: CDR1 DFQATT, CDR2 SNEGSKA (reference sequence). This CDR3 contains 16 residues.